The count of the clone carrying this TCR beta chain is one. This CDR3 contains 13 residues. V lost 4 bases and J 7 bases, leaving 11 bases between the germline ends. Germline CDR1 is MNHNS and CDR2 is SASEGT. This sample is part of a study of cytotoxic CD8 clonotypes in ibrutinib-treated CLL. Study-level background: By median around 70 months, approximately 12 had progressed and around 15 stayed remitted; responses had been 2 complete and 24 partial.

TCRdb's copy holds only in-frame clones and misses some; the assay was immunoSEQ multiplex PCR. The table shows about 200,000 clones, with about 72% occurring only once. This chain links TRBV6-1 with TRBJ2-1; D ambiguous. Sample: PBMCs, taken after 24 months of ibrutinib treatment. The TCR originated in a human donor with chronic lymphocytic leukemia. CDR3 in DNA: TGTGCCAGCAGTGTGGTCTCCTTAAATGAGCAGTTCTTC. Its protein product is CASSVVSLNEQFF.